The TCR beta chain under discussion was sequenced for a study of neurological immune-mediated disorders. Synthesis of cDNA was accomplished via 5'RACE employing 10-nucleotide random UMIs. TCRdb re-derived calls from the 5' RACE reads in MiXCR, one entry per CDR3 protein. This sample yields about 17,000 distinct CDR3 sequences, of which 3.5% are seen a single time; 20% belongs to the top ten. This clonotype was picked up many times. The V gene's germline CDR1 is SQVTM and CDR2 ANQGSEA. The V gene lost 7 bases and the J gene lost 8 bases, with 11 bases spanning the gap. There are 11 residues in the CDR3.

Sequencing input: CD8+ T cells from blood. This receptor was identified in a woman between 40 and 55 years old in good health. The chain joins TRBV29-1 to TRBJ1-4, with a tentative D call TRBD1 (6 bases). In nucleotides, the CDR3 is TGCAGCGCTGAGAGGGGGGAAAAACTGTTTTTT. Encoded protein: CSAERGEKLFF.